This T cell receptor beta chain was captured by sequencing in a study of T cell responses to AZD1222 COVID-19 vaccine. The table came from immunoSEQ multiplex PCR; TCRdb's copy has only in-frame clones and leaves some out. The data contain 150,000 to 200,000 clones, roughly 94% of them singletons. This specimen was peripheral blood, taken 28 days after the second AZD1222 dose. This TCR was sampled from an adult who received the AZD1222 COVID-19 vaccine.

This CDR3 is CASSPRGVPWDTQYF. The CDR3 coding sequence is TGTGCCAGCTCACCCAGGGGGGTCCCTTGGGATACGCAGTATTTT. The rearrangement links TRBV18 to TRBJ2-3; weak D call: TRBD1 (7 bases). V was clipped by 3 bases and J by 6 bases, with 16 bases between them. The CDR3 covers 15 residues. Germline V gene data show CDR1 as KGHSH and CDR2 as LQKENI.